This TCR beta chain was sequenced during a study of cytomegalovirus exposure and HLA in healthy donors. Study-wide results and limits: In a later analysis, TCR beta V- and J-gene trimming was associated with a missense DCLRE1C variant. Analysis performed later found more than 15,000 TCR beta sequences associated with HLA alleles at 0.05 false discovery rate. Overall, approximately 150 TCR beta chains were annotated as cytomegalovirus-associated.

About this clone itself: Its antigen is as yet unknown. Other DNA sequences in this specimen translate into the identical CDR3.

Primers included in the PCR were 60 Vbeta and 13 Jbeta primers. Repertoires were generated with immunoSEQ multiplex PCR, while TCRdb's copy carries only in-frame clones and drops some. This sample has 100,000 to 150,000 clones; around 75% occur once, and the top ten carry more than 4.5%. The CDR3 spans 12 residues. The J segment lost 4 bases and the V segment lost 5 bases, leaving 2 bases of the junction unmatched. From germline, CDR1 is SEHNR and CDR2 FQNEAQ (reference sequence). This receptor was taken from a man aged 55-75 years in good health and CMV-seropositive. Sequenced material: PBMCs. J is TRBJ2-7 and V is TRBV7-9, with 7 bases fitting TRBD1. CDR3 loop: CASSPTGYEQYF. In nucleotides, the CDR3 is TGTGCCAGCAGCCCGACAGGGTACGAGCAGTACTTC.